A selection of T cell receptor beta chains follows, all from one sample in a study of T-cell reconstitution after alpha-beta-depleted transplantation in children. TCRdb reprocessed the PCR reads via MiXCR and lists one record per CDR3 protein. The sample lists 530,000 or so distinct CDR3 sequences, 27% occurring once. The sample here was PBMCs, taken before TCRalphabeta/CD19-depleted stem cell transplant. Receptors were obtained from a boy in the first two years of life with Wiskott-Aldrich syndrome, due to receive a stem cell transplant. CDR3s include the opening cysteine and the closing phenylalanine or tryptophan. Each record gives: J gene, D gene, clone size, CDR3 length, V gene, CDR3 protein, CDR3 DNA. The D gene is left open where the match is weak. Some rows mark clone size as missing; the rest say once, few, many or name a class of expanded clone.

>TRBJ1-4|.|.|13|TRBV5-1
CASSFTGSEKLFF
TGCGCCAGCAGCTTTACAGGTTCTGAAAAACTGTTTTTT
>TRBJ2-2|TRBD2|many|15|TRBV5-1
CASSVAGGNTGELFF
TGCGCCAGCAGTGTAGCGGGCGGTAACACCGGGGAGCTGTTTTTT
>TRBJ2-3|.|once|15|TRBV5-5
CASSGGTGAQDTQYF
TGTGCCAGCAGCGGAGGGACCGGGGCCCAAGATACGCAGTATTTT
>TRBJ1-3|.|.|17|TRBV5-6
CASSLNQGSYSGNTIYF
TGTGCCAGCAGCTTGAATCAAGGGTCTTACTCTGGAAACACCATATATTTT
>TRBJ2-1|.|few|15|TRBV28
CASSPSGPLYNEQFF
TGTGCCAGCAGTCCCAGCGGTCCCCTCTACAATGAGCAGTTCTTC
>TRBJ2-2|.|once|17|TRBV21-1
CASGAGVLSGGTGELFF
TGTGCCAGCGGGGCGGGAGTTCTGTCAGGGGGGACCGGGGAGCTGTTTTTT
>TRBJ2-1|TRBD1|few|14|TRBV6-1
CASSEEGQGYEQFF
TGTGCCAGCAGTGAAGAGGGACAGGGATACGAGCAGTTCTTC
>TRBJ2-1|TRBD2|.|14|TRBV5-6
CASNGLAGANEQFF
TGTGCCAGCAACGGACTAGCGGGAGCCAATGAGCAGTTCTTC
>TRBJ2-2|.|.|17|TRBV20-1
CSARDPTGLPNTGELFF
TGCAGTGCTAGAGATCCCACAGGACTTCCGAACACCGGGGAGCTGTTTTTT
>TRBJ2-7|.|few|16|TRBV28
CASSQGRGRSAYEQYF
TGTGCCAGCAGTCAGGGGCGGGGGCGTAGTGCCTACGAGCAGTACTTC
>TRBJ2-1|.|.|16|TRBV5-1
CASSFTNRVTYNEQFF
TGCGCCAGCAGCTTTACAAACAGGGTAACCTACAATGAGCAGTTCTTC
>TRBJ2-1|.|few|15|TRBV29-1
CSVGGGNELYNEQFF
TGCAGCGTTGGAGGAGGTAACGAACTCTACAATGAGCAGTTCTTC
>TRBJ2-1|TRBD2|.|17|TRBV10-2
CASSELARAGAYNEQFF
TGCGCCAGCAGTGAGTTAGCCCGAGCGGGAGCTTACAATGAGCAGTTCTTC
>TRBJ2-7|.|many|13|TRBV5-1
CASSLEGPYEQYF
TGCGCCAGCAGCTTGGAGGGGCCCTACGAGCAGTACTTC